The following is a T cell receptor beta chain sequence with its context. Its recognized antigen is unknown. The input lacks base qualities; no much larger clone sits a single base away. Using the deep immunoSEQ assay, multiplex PCR amplified TCR CDR3 regions from genomic DNA. For each cell subset, the extracted genomic DNA was distributed evenly across all wells of several immunoSEQ 96-well plates, and each plate served as one replicate. For sorted subsets, each replicate PCR was loaded with 200 ng genomic DNA, equivalent to approximately 27,000 T cell genomes. Purified libraries were quantified with a Qubit 3.0 fluorometer, sized on a Bioanalyzer 2100, and re-quantified with the KAPA Library Quantification kit. Each immunoSEQ 96-well plate was sequenced on its own single-read 150-cycle Illumina NextSeq 550 flow cell. The original pipeline was this. Because only junctional sequences without quality scores were contained in the immunoSEQ output, filtering matching that applied to full-length reads could not be performed. Sequences were annotated with PyIR, a Python wrapper for IgBLAST v1.9, and V/J genes and CDR3 were assigned using IMGT germline references. Reads were filtered out if the reads had weak V/J assignments (E-value above 1e-6), no CDR3, stop codons, out-of-frame junctions, or ambiguous translated residues. A V3J clonotype was defined by an identical inferred V gene, J gene, and CDR3 amino acid sequence. Percentage overlap between repertoires was computed as shared unique clonotypes divided by the size of the smaller repertoire. Three approaches were used to assess repertoire richness: RTK rarefaction, the Chao1 estimator, and Recon v2.1 estimates of unobserved clonotypes. Generation probabilities were computed with OLGA for all TCRbeta clonotypes obtained by the gDNA method from a handful of donors. TCRdb stores this immuneACCESS table with in-frame sequences only. Part of the clones is absent; in the studies checked, under half of the shortfall reflects unresolved V genes, and no reason is known for the rest. The V and J calls and clone size were taken over from that table, and D and trimming were inferred from the DNA. The sample has around 2,000,000 clones on record, about 94% of them singletons. The top ten clones comprise around 1.1% of the sample.

The CDR3 goes from the cysteine to the phenylalanine over 13 residues. Just the 39-base CDR3 DNA is kept, in frame starting at base 1. V drops 1 base and J drops 4 bases, leaving 7 bases in between. CDR1 and CDR2 are drawn from the germline V gene: SGHRS, YFSETQ. CD8 naive samples consisted of CD45RO-negative cells that were positively selected for CCR7, yielding a CD45RA+CCR7+ population without TemRA cells. Donors were healthy HIV-negative adults with no recently reported acute infections or vaccinations. Every donor was a Caucasian adult residing in Nashville, Tennessee, USA. After blood collection by leukapheresis, PBMCs were isolated using Ficoll-Histopaque density gradient centrifugation and then cryopreserved in the vapor phase of liquid nitrogen. Analytical flow cytometry was used to check the purity and quantity of every magnetically sorted T cell population. Genomic DNA was isolated from every sorted fraction and measured by UV absorbance on a Nanodrop 2000c.

These data are taken from a study of shared clonotypes between healthy human individuals (dated by TCRdb to the early 2020s). Regarding the complete study: Three men and a couple of women, aged 18 to 49 years, made up the cohort. Leukapheresis yielded between about 0.85 and 9.5 billion PBMCs per donor. To estimate repertoire size and how much clonotype sharing occurs between individuals, the study deeply sequenced the blood TCR repertoires of five healthy adults. Different laboratories and diverse techniques were used to prepare libraries and sequence TCR repertoires, to increase sequencing depth and limit assay-specific biases. For each donor, three plates each were used for CD4 naive and CD4 memory, two plates were used for CD8 naive, and one plate was used for CD8 memory. Overall results and qualifications from the work: Because the study included a small number of donors, the genetic and exposure-history diversity represented was limited. When a handful of donors were compared, the shared fraction of clonotypes was around 4.6% for naive CD4, approximately 3.3% for naive CD8, more than 2% for memory CD4, and 0.35% to 0.4% for memory CD8. Naive subsets generally had larger estimated clonotype richness than memory subsets. Incomplete sequencing was indicated by rarefaction of sorted-subset datasets, despite the large sequencing depth. Only blood was sampled, and tissue TCR repertoires likely differ from those in blood. Higher generation probabilities were observed for clonotypes shared by all four sorted-subset donors than for non-shared clonotypes. Pairwise subsampling led to the expectation that sequencing depth would affect the degree of clonotype sharing among donors.

The source of this sequence is a man aged 18 to 30 in good health. Sequencing was carried out using naive CD8+ T cells sorted from blood. The cell subset or site tag for this specimen amounts to: CD45RA+CCR7+. The rearranged segments are TRBV5-1 and TRBJ2-3, with the D segment identity uncertain. The DNA reads TGCGCCAGCAGCTTGATTTGGTCAGATACGCAGTATTTT. Translated, this is CASSLIWSDTQYF. Joined to the reference TRBV5-1 and TRBJ2-3 proteins, this CDR3 gives the full variable domain: KAGVTQTPRYLIKTRGQQVTLSCSPISGHRSVSWYQQTPGQGLQFLFEYFSETQRNKGNFPGRFSGRQFSNSRSEMNVSTLELGDSALYLCASSLIWSDTQYFGPGTRLTVL.